This T cell receptor beta chain is from a study of T cell changes during pregnancy in multiple sclerosis. The V gene lost 3 bases and the J gene lost 6 bases, with 18 bases spanning the gap. Per the germline V gene, CDR1 is LNHDA and CDR2 is SQIVND (reference sequence). This CDR3 contains 16 residues. Only in-frame clones appear in the TCRdb table, and some are missing; sequencing was by immunoSEQ multiplex PCR. The repertoire holds 40,000 to 45,000 clones, with about 88% as singletons. This material consisted of CD4+ T cells from peripheral blood mononuclear cells, taken in the first trimester of pregnancy. This TCR was sampled from a female donor with multiple sclerosis, enrolled in a pregnancy study. This chain connects TRBV19 to TRBJ1-5; D remains unclear. This CDR3 reads CASSIIVRRSSQPQHF. As DNA, the CDR3 is TGTGCCAGTAGTATCATCGTCCGTCGCTCGAGTCAGCCCCAGCATTTT.